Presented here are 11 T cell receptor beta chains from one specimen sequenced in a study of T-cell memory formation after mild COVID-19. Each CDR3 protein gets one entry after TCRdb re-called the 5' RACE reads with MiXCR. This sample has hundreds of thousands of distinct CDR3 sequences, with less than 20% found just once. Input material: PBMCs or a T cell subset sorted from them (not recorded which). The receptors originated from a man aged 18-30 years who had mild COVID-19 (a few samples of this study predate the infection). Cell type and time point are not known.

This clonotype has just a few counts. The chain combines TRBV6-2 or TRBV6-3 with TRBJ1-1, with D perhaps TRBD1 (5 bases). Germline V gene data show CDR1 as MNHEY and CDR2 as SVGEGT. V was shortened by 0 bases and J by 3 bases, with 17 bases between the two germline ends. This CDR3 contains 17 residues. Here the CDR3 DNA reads TGTGCCAGCAGTTACTCGCCTACAGCGACAGACGACACTGAAGCTTTCTTT. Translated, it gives CASSYSPTATDDTEAFF.

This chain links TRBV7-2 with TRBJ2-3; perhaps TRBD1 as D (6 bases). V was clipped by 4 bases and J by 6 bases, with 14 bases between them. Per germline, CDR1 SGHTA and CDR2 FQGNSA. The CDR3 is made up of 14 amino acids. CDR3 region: CASSSSRTVDTQYF. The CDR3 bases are TGTGCCAGCAGCTCCTCCAGGACAGTGGATACGCAGTATTTT.

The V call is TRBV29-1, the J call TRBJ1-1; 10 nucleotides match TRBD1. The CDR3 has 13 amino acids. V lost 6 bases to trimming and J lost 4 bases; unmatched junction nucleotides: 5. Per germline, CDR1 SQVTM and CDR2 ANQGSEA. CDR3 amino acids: CSVAGQGGTEAFF. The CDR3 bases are TGCAGCGTCGCAGGACAGGGGGGCACTGAAGCTTTCTTT.

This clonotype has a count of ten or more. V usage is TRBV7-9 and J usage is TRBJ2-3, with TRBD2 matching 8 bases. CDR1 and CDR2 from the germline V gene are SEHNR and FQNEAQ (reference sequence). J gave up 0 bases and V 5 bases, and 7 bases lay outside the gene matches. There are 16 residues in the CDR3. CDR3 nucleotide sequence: TGTGCCAGCAGCCAAACCGGGAGGGGGAGCACAGATACGCAGTATTTT. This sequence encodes CASSQTGRGSTDTQYF. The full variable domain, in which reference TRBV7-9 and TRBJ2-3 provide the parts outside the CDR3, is DTGVSQNPRHKITKRGQNVTFRCDPISEHNRLYWYRQTLGQGPEFLTYFQNEAQLEKSRLLSDRFSAERPKGSFSTLEIQRTEQGDSAMYLCASSQTGRGSTDTQYFGPGTRLTVL.

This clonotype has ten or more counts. Written as DNA, the CDR3 is TGTGCCACCAGTGATTTCGGGGGGGCAGGCTACAATGAGCAGTTCTTC. Residues: CATSDFGGAGYNEQFF. The chain joins TRBV24-1 to TRBJ2-1, with 8 bases fitting TRBD2. From germline, CDR1 is KGHDR and CDR2 SFDVKD. This CDR3 is 16 amino acids long. V shed 1 base and J 3 bases; nucleotides not matched to a gene: 4.

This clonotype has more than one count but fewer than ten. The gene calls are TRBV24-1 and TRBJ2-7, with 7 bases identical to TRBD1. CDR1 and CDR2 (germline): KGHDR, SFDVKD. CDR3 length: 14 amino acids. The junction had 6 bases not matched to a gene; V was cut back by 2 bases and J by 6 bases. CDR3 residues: CATSDSTTGTEQYV. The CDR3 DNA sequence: TGTGCCACCAGTGATTCCACGACAGGGACCGAGCAGTACGTC.

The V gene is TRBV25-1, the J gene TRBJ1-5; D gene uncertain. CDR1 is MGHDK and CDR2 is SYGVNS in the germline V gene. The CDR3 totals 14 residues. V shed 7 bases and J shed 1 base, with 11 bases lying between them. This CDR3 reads CASTHSGSNQPQHF. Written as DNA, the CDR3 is TGTGCCAGCACGCACTCGGGGAGCAATCAGCCCCAGCATTTT. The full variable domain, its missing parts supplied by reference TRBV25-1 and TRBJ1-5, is EADIYQTPRYLVIGTGKKITLECSQTMGHDKMYWYQQDPGMELHLIHYSYGVNSTEKGDLSSESTVSRIRTEHFPLTLESARPSHTSQYLCASTHSGSNQPQHFGDGTRLSIL.

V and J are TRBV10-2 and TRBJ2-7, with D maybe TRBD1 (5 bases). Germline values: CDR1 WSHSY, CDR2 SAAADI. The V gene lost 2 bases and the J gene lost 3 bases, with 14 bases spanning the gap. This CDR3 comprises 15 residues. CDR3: CASSEVHPGHYEQYV. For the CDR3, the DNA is TGCGCCAGCAGTGAGGTGCATCCAGGGCACTACGAGCAGTACGTC.

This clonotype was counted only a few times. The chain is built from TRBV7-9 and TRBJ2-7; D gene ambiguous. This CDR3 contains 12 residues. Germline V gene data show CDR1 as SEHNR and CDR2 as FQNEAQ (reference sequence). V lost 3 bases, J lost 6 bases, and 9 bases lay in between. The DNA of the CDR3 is TGTGCCAGCAGCTTTATGGGCGGCGAGCAGTACGTC. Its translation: CASSFMGGEQYV.

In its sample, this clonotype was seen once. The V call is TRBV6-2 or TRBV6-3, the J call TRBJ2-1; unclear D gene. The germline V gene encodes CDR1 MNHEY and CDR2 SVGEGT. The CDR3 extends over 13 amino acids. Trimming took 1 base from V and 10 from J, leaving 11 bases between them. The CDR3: CASSYWGLREQFF. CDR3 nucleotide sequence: TGTGCCAGCAGTTACTGGGGTCTTCGCGAGCAGTTCTTC.

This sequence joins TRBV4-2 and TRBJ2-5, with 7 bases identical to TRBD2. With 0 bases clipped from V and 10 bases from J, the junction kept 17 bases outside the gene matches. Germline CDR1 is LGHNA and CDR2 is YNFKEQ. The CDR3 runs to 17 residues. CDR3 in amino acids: CASSQDFGGGPRGSQYF. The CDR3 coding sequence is TGTGCCAGCAGCCAAGATTTTGGCGGGGGTCCCCGGGGGAGCCAGTACTTC.